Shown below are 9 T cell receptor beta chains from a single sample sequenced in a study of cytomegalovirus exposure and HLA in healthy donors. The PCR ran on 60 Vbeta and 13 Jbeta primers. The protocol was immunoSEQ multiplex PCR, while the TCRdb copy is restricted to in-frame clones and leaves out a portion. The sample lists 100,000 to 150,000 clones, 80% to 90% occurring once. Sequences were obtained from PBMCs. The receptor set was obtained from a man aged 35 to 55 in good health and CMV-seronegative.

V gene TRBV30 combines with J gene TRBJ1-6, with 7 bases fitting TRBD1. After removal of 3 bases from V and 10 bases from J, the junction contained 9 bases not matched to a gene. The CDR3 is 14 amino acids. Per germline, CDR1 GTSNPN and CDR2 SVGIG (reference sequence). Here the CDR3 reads CAWRVRGRNSPLHF. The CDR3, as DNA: TGTGCCTGGAGAGTTAGGGGGCGCAACTCACCCCTCCACTTT.

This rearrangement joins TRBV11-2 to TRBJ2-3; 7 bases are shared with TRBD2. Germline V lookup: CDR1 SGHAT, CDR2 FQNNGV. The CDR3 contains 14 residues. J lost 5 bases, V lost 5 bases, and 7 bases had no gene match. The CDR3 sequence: CASSQAPGGDTQYF. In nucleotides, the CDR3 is TGTGCCAGCAGCCAGGCTCCGGGGGGAGATACGCAGTATTTT.

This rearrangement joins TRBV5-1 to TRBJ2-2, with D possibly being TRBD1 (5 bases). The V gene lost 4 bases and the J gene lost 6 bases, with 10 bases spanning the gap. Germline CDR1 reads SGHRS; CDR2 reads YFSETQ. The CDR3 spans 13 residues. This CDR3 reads CASSQDIPGELFF. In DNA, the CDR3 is TGCGCCAGCAGCCAGGACATCCCCGGGGAGCTGTTTTTT.

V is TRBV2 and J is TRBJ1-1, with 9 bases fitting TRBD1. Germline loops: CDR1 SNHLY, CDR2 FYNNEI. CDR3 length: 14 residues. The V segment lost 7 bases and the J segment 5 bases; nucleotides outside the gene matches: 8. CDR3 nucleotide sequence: TGTGCCAGCACGCTTACAGGGGGCTGGACTGAAGCTTTCTTT. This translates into CASTLTGGWTEAFF.

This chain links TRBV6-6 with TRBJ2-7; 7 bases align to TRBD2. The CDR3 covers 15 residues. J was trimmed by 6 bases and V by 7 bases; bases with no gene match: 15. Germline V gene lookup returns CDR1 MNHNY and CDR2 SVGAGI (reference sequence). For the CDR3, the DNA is TGTGCCAGCAATACTCAGGGAGGGTCCGGGCTCGAGCAGTACTTC. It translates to CASNTQGGSGLEQYF.

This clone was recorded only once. The CDR3 DNA sequence: TGTGCCAGCCGACTAGCGGGAGGGTCCTACAATGAGCAGTTCTTC. Residues: CASRLAGGSYNEQFF. V usage is TRBV6-1 and J usage is TRBJ2-1; TRBD2 matches at 14 bases. The germline gives CDR1 MNHNS, CDR2 SASEGT. CDR3 length equals 15 residues. The V and J ends lost 8 bases and 1 base, in that order; junction bases with no gene match: 1.

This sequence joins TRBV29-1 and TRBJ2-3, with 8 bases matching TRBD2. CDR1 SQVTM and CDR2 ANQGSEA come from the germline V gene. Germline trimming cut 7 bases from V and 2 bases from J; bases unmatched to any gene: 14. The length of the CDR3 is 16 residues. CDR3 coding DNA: TGCAGCGGTGGGATACTAGCGGTCGTTGACACAGATACGCAGTATTTT. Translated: CSGGILAVVDTDTQYF.

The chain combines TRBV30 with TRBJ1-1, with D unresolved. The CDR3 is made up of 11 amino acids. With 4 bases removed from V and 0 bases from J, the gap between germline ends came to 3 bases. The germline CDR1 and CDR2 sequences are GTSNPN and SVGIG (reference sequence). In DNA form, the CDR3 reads TGTGCCTGGACAGTGAACACTGAAGCTTTCTTT. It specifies CAWTVNTEAFF.

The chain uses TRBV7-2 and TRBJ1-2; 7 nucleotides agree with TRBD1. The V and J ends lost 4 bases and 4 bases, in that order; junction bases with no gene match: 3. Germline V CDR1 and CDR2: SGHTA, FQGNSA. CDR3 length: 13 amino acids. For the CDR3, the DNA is TGTGCCAGCAGCTCGGACAGGAGCTATGGCTACACCTTC. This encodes CASSSDRSYGYTF.